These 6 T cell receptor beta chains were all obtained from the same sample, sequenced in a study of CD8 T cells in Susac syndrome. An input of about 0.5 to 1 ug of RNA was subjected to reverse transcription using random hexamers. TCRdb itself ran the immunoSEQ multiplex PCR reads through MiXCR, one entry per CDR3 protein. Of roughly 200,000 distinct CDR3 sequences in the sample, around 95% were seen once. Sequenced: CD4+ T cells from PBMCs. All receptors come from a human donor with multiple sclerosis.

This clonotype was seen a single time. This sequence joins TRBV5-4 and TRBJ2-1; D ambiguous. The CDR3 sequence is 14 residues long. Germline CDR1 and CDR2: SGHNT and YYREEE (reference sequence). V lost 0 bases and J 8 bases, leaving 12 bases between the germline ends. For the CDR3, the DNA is TGTGCCAGCAGCTTGGCGCTAGATGCGGATGAGCAGTTCTTC. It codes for CASSLALDADEQFF.

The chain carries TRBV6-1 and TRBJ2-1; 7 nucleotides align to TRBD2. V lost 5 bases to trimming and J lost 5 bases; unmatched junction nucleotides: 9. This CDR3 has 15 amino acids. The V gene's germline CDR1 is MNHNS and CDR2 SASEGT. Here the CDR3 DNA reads TGTGCCAGCAGTCCGACACGGACTAGTCACAATGAGCAGTTCTTC. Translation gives CASSPTRTSHNEQFF.

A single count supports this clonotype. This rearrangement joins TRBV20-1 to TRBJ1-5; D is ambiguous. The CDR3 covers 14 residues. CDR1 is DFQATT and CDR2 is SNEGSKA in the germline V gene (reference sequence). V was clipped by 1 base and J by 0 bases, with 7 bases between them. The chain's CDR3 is CSARGELSNQPQHF. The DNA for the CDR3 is TGCAGTGCTAGAGGCGAGCTTAGCAATCAGCCCCAGCATTTT.

The CDR3 bases are TGTGCCACAGGGCAGGGGGCGGATGGCTACACCTTC. As protein: CATGQGADGYTF. V is TRBV28 and J is TRBJ1-2; 8 bases agree with TRBD1. CDR1 MDHEN and CDR2 SYDVKM come from the germline V gene. V lost 10 bases, J lost 6 bases, and 7 bases stayed unmatched. This CDR3 comprises 12 residues.

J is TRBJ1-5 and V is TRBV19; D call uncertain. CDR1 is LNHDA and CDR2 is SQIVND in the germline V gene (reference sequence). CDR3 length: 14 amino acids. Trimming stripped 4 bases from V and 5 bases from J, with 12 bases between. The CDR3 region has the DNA TGTGCCAGTAGTAGGACCGGTTATGATCAGCCCCAGCATTTT. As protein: CASSRTGYDQPQHF.

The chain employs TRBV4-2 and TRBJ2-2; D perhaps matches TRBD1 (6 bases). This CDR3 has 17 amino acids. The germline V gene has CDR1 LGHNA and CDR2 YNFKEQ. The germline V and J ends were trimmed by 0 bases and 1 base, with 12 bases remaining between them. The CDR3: CASSQEPGTRNTGELFF. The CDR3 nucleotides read TGTGCCAGCAGCCAAGAACCCGGGACACGGAACACCGGGGAGCTGTTTTTT.